A single sample is the source of the 6 T cell receptor beta chains below, sequenced in a study of radiotherapy plus CTLA-4 blockade in lung cancer. Sequencing used immunoSEQ multiplex PCR; TCRdb keeps in-frame clones, though not all of them. Of more than 100,000 clones in the sample, approximately 90% were seen once. Sample: peripheral blood, taken from a patient treated with radiotherapy plus ipilimumab. These receptor sequences come from a human donor with non-small cell lung cancer that progressed on radiotherapy plus ipilimumab.

J is TRBJ2-2 and V is TRBV6-5; D gene ambiguous. This CDR3 region has 12 residues. Per the germline V gene, CDR1 is MNHEY and CDR2 is SVGAGI. Trimming took 8 bases from V and 5 from J, leaving 9 bases between them. CDR3 amino acids: CASRYLTGELFF. The CDR3 DNA follows: TGTGCCAGCCGATACCTTACCGGGGAGCTGTTTTTT.

The chain couples TRBV18 to TRBJ1-2, with TRBD1 matching over 8 bases. This CDR3 contains 15 residues. The junction had 2 bases not matched to a gene; V was cut back by 2 bases and J by 0 bases. The V gene's germline CDR1 is KGHSH and CDR2 LQKENI. The CDR3, as DNA: TGTGCCAGCTCACCAACACAGGGGGCTAACTATGGCTACACCTTC. The encoded protein is CASSPTQGANYGYTF.

The chain carries TRBV9 and TRBJ1-2; D remains ambiguous. CDR3 length: 13 amino acids. Germline V gene lookup returns CDR1 SGDLS and CDR2 YYNGEE. Trimming stripped 4 bases from V and 5 bases from J, with 12 bases between. The CDR3 region is CASSPRTEYGYTF. DNA of the CDR3: TGTGCCAGCAGCCCGCGGACCGAATATGGCTACACCTTC.

V is TRBV20-1 and J is TRBJ1-3; D is unclear. This CDR3 has 11 residues. Trimming stripped 5 bases from V and 6 bases from J, with 8 bases between. Germline lookup yields CDR1 DFQATT and CDR2 SNEGSKA (reference sequence). For the CDR3, the DNA is TGCAGTGCTCCCTCGGAAAACACCATATATTTT. The encoded protein is CSAPSENTIYF.

This sequence joins TRBV28 and TRBJ2-1; possible D gene TRBD2, 6 bases. This CDR3 has 11 residues. Trimming stripped 8 bases from V and 8 bases from J, with 10 bases between. Germline V CDR1 and CDR2: MDHEN, SYDVKM. CDR3 sequence reads: CASRWGDEQFF. For the CDR3, the DNA is TGTGCCAGCCGCTGGGGGGATGAGCAGTTCTTC.

The chain has TRBV29-1 and TRBJ2-1; D is perhaps TRBD1 or TRBD2 (5 bases each). The germline V gene has CDR1 SQVTM and CDR2 ANQGSEA. The CDR3 covers 13 residues. Trimming took 8 bases from V and 8 from J, leaving 19 bases between them. DNA for the CDR3: TGCAGCTCTGCAGGCTTTAGAGGGGATGAGCAGTTCTTC. Translated: CSSAGFRGDEQFF.